Listed below are T cell receptor beta chains from one sample, sequenced in a study of a mutant IDH1 vaccine in newly diagnosed glioma. These receptors' antigens are unknown. Libraries were prepared by immunoSEQ multiplex PCR; TCRdb keeps only in-frame clonotypes and omits some of them. In the table there are 40,000 or so clones, about 80% of which are singletons. Sequences were derived from PBMCs, sampled from a glioma patient whose treatment included an IDH1 peptide vaccine. Every receptor here comes from a man younger than 30 with glioma. Some clones in this sample may be carry-over from other donors' samples. The CDR3 runs from the conserved cysteine through the conserved F or W. The D gene is left open where the match is weak. Not all rows give a size; the values are once, few, many and, for expanded clones, a class.

V gene: TRBV7-9; CDR3 length: 11; J gene: TRBJ1-2; clone size: -; D gene: -; CDR3 DNA: TGTGCCAGCGGTATAGGGAATGGCTACACCTTC; CDR3 protein: CASGIGNGYTF
V gene: TRBV5-1; CDR3 length: 13; J gene: TRBJ2-5; clone size: -; D gene: -; CDR3 DNA: TGCGCCAGCAGCTTGGCGGGTCCAGAGACCCAGTACTTC; CDR3 protein: CASSLAGPETQYF
V gene: TRBV4-3; CDR3 length: 12; J gene: TRBJ2-3; clone size: -; D gene: -; CDR3 DNA: TGCGCCAGCAGCCAGGTGCGAGATACGCAGTATTTT; CDR3 protein: CASSQVRDTQYF
V gene: TRBV7-2; CDR3 length: 11; J gene: TRBJ2-7; clone size: -; D gene: -; CDR3 DNA: TGTGCCAGCGGACACCAATACGAGCAGTACTTC; CDR3 protein: CASGHQYEQYF
V gene: TRBV28; CDR3 length: 11; J gene: TRBJ1-2; clone size: -; D gene: -; CDR3 DNA: TGTGCCATCCGAAAGGACTATGGCTACACCTTC; CDR3 protein: CAIRKDYGYTF
V gene: TRBV7-2; CDR3 length: 14; J gene: TRBJ1-2; clone size: -; D gene: -; CDR3 DNA: TGTGCCAGCAGCCAAGGCTTAGGGCCCTATGGCTACACCTTC; CDR3 protein: CASSQGLGPYGYTF
V gene: TRBV28; CDR3 length: 14; J gene: TRBJ2-7; clone size: -; D gene: -; CDR3 DNA: TGTGCCAGCAGTTTCTGGTTCCCAACCTACGAGCAGTACTTC; CDR3 protein: CASSFWFPTYEQYF
V gene: TRBV6-6; CDR3 length: 15; J gene: TRBJ1-1; clone size: -; D gene: -; CDR3 DNA: TGTGCCAGCAATGTAGACAGGCCAAGGAACACTGAAGCTTTCTTT; CDR3 protein: CASNVDRPRNTEAFF
V gene: TRBV5-6; CDR3 length: 15; J gene: TRBJ1-3; clone size: -; D gene: TRBD1; CDR3 DNA: TGTGCCAGCAGCCCGACAGGGGGCACGGGAAACACCATATATTTT; CDR3 protein: CASSPTGGTGNTIYF
V gene: TRBV7-9; CDR3 length: 13; J gene: TRBJ1-1; clone size: once; D gene: -; CDR3 DNA: TGTGCCAGCAGCTCGACCGGGAACACTGAAGCTTTCTTT; CDR3 protein: CASSSTGNTEAFF
V gene: TRBV30; CDR3 length: 15; J gene: TRBJ2-1; clone size: -; D gene: -; CDR3 DNA: TGTGCCTGGAGTTGGTTAGGGAGGAGATACAATGAGCAGTTCTTC; CDR3 protein: CAWSWLGRRYNEQFF
V gene: TRBV5-1; CDR3 length: 14; J gene: TRBJ2-1; clone size: once; D gene: TRBD1; CDR3 DNA: TGCGCCAGCAGCCCCGGGACAGGGGCCAATGAGCAGTTCTTC; CDR3 protein: CASSPGTGANEQFF
V gene: TRBV19; CDR3 length: 13; J gene: TRBJ1-1; clone size: -; D gene: TRBD1; CDR3 DNA: TGTGCCAGTAGCATTACAGGGGGCAGTGAAGCTTTCTTT; CDR3 protein: CASSITGGSEAFF
V gene: TRBV19; CDR3 length: 14; J gene: TRBJ1-1; clone size: -; D gene: -; CDR3 DNA: TGTGCCATAGGGGGGCGGGGGATGAACACTGAAGCTTTCTTT; CDR3 protein: CAIGGRGMNTEAFF
V gene: TRBV19; CDR3 length: 15; J gene: TRBJ2-7; clone size: once; D gene: TRBD1; CDR3 DNA: TGTGCCAGTAGTAGGACCCCGGGACAGATTTACGAGCAGTACTTC; CDR3 protein: CASSRTPGQIYEQYF
V gene: TRBV7-9; CDR3 length: 14; J gene: TRBJ1-2; clone size: -; D gene: -; CDR3 DNA: TGTGCCAGCAGCCCGCCGGGGGGCGTCTATGGCTACACCTTC; CDR3 protein: CASSPPGGVYGYTF